The 13 T cell receptor beta chains in this list originate from one sample, sequenced in a study of blood T cell repertoires in COVID-19 (dated by TCRdb to 2020 to 2022). Library preparation used the immunoSEQ multiplex PCR assay. TCRdb carries this immuneACCESS record with in-frame sequences only. Its versions omit some clonotypes, under half of them owing to an unresolved V gene in the studies checked, with the rest unexplained. This sample has 350,000 to 400,000 clones in its table, and around 87% of those were observed once. Roughly 2% of the sample comes from the top ten. Sample: PBMCs or T cells enriched from blood (not recorded which). The receptors here all came from a middle-aged man in a cohort exposed to, infected with or recovered from COVID-19 (not recorded which).

This chain uses TRBV7-7 with TRBJ2-2; 10 nucleotides agree with TRBD2. The CDR3 sequence is 16 residues long. With 5 bases clipped from V and 1 base from J, the junction kept 4 bases outside the gene matches. CDR1 and CDR2 (germline): SSHAT, FNYEAQ (reference sequence). CDR3 residues: CASSPRLAGNTGELFF. The CDR3 DNA reads as TGTGCCAGCAGCCCCAGACTAGCGGGGAACACCGGGGAGCTGTTTTTT.

This clone has just one count. The J gene is TRBJ1-1, the V gene TRBV5-1; possibly TRBD1 for D (5 bases). Germline V gives CDR1 SGHRS, CDR2 YFSETQ. Trimming left V 1 base short and J 4 bases short, with 14 bases between. The CDR3 sequence is 15 residues long. The CDR3 spells CASSLISFTGTEAFF. In DNA, the CDR3 is TGCGCCAGCAGCTTGATTAGTTTCACAGGCACTGAAGCTTTCTTT.

V gene TRBV6-5 combines with J gene TRBJ2-3, with D perhaps TRBD2 (6 bases). The germline V and J ends were trimmed by 6 bases and 2 bases, with 15 bases remaining between them. Germline lookup yields CDR1 MNHEY and CDR2 SVGAGI. The CDR3 is made up of 15 amino acids. CDR3 region: CASRGVRGDTDTQYF. The CDR3 DNA is TGTGCCAGCAGGGGCGTGCGGGGCGACACAGATACGCAGTATTTT.

The table lists this clone with a few counts. This chain connects TRBV5-1 to TRBJ1-5; no reliable D call. The germline V gene has CDR1 SGHRS and CDR2 YFSETQ. The CDR3 spans 14 residues. Trimming pared 2 bases from V and 7 bases from J, leaving 13 bases between. The CDR3, as DNA: TGCGCCAGCAGCTTATATTCAGGATCGCAGCCCCAGCATTTT. It codes for CASSLYSGSQPQHF.

This clone was seen a single time. The V call is TRBV3-1 (or the pseudogene TRBV3-2), the J call TRBJ2-3; 8 bases fit TRBD2. Germline CDR1 and CDR2: LGHDT and YNNKEL (reference sequence). V lost 7 bases and J lost 5; bases outside the gene matches: 11. This CDR3 has 15 amino acids. CDR3 residues: CASTESGRSIDTQYF. As DNA, the CDR3 is TGTGCCAGCACCGAGAGCGGGAGATCGATAGATACGCAGTATTTT.

This clone has a single count. This chain uses TRBV10-1 with TRBJ2-3; a possible D gene is TRBD1 (5 bases). V lost 5 bases and J 4 bases, leaving 10 bases between the germline ends. The V gene's germline CDR1 is WNHNN and CDR2 SYGVQD (reference sequence). The CDR3 extends over 13 amino acids. The DNA of the CDR3 is TGCGCCAGCAGTAGTCAAGGGGCAGATACGCAGTATTTT. Protein sequence: CASSSQGADTQYF.

The chain joins TRBV10-2 to TRBJ1-1, with D unclear. This CDR3 region has 12 residues. Germline-derived CDR1 and CDR2 are WSHSY and SAAADI. V lost 2 bases and J lost 9, with 10 bases in between. In DNA form, the CDR3 reads TGCGCCAGCAGTGAGAAAATGCGGAAAGCTTTCTTT. Its translation: CASSEKMRKAFF.

This clone was detected only a few times. CDR3 residues: CSARRTSEQFF. The CDR3, as DNA: TGCAGTGCTAGAAGGACTAGTGAGCAGTTCTTC. The chain has TRBV20-1 and TRBJ2-1; 7 bases line up with TRBD2. Losses at the gene ends were 2 bases for V and 9 bases for J; bases not matched to a gene: 1. The CDR3 covers 11 residues. Germline values: CDR1 DFQATT, CDR2 SNEGSKA (reference sequence).

The chain combines TRBV3-1 (or the pseudogene TRBV3-2) with TRBJ2-2, with 13 bases identical to TRBD2. The CDR3 runs to 19 residues. The J segment lost 5 bases and the V segment lost 1 base, leaving 10 bases of the junction unmatched. Germline V gene sequence: CDR1 LGHDT, CDR2 YNNKEL (reference sequence). CDR3: CASSQVGTSGNLGTGELFF. CDR3 bases: TGTGCCAGCAGCCAAGTGGGGACTAGCGGGAATCTTGGTACCGGGGAGCTGTTTTTT.

The chain is built from TRBV30 and TRBJ2-1; no firm D call. Germline values: CDR1 GTSNPN, CDR2 SVGIG (reference sequence). The CDR3 is 14 residues long. The V gene lost 3 bases and the J gene lost 6 bases, with 15 bases spanning the gap. In nucleotides, the CDR3 is TGTGCCTGGAGACACCCAGGTAGGCGCAATGAGCAGTTCTTC. It yields the protein CAWRHPGRRNEQFF.

This sequence joins TRBV12-3 or TRBV12-4 and TRBJ1-2; possible D gene TRBD1, 5 bases. The CDR3 covers 13 residues. Trimming shortened V by 3 bases and J by 7 bases, and 12 bases separated the two germline ends. Here the CDR3 DNA reads TGTGCCAGCAGTTTCGGGCAGGGCGGTGGCTACACCTTC. Its protein is CASSFGQGGGYTF.

J is TRBJ2-7 and V is TRBV29-1; the D gene is possibly TRBD1 (6 bases). Germline V CDR1 and CDR2: SQVTM, ANQGSEA. The CDR3 contains 14 residues. The V gene lost 6 bases and the J gene lost 7 bases, with 22 bases spanning the gap. The CDR3 DNA reads as TGCAGCGTCCAAAGGGGGAACCCTTGGAATGAGCAGTACTTC. This sequence encodes CSVQRGNPWNEQYF.

This chain connects TRBV15 to TRBJ2-1; the D gene is possibly TRBD1 (5 bases). The V and J ends lost 5 bases and 9 bases respectively, with 11 bases between them. Germline loops: CDR1 LNHNV, CDR2 YYDKDF (reference sequence). The CDR3 spans 12 residues. In DNA form, the CDR3 reads TGTGCCACCAGCCGTTCAGGGTTTGAGCAGTTCTTC. Residues: CATSRSGFEQFF.